This TCR beta chain was sequenced during a study of T-cell reconstitution after alpha-beta-depleted transplantation in children. This clonotype showed up just a few times. Unique molecular identifiers were used to barcode this TCRbeta library. Each CDR3 protein gets one entry after TCRdb re-called the PCR reads with MiXCR. The sample consists of hundreds of thousands of distinct CDR3 sequences, approximately 20% of them appearing once. CDR3 length: 14 amino acids. CDR1 is MNHNS, CDR2 SASEGT, per germline. V trimming: 4 bases; J trimming: 3 bases; junction bases outside the gene matches: 3. This TCR derives from a human donor who donated a stem cell graft to a child with acute lymphoblastic leukemia. The gene calls are TRBV6-1 and TRBJ2-5, with 9 bases identical to TRBD2. Source: PBMCs from the stem cell graft donor, taken from the stem cell graft. This CDR3 reads CASSGAGGKETQYF. The CDR3 DNA reads TGTGCCAGCAGTGGTGCGGGAGGGAAAGAGACCCAGTACTTC.